The sequence of this TCR beta chain was determined in a study of blood T cells in healthy people across ages. Study-level information: Capture via template switching afforded approximately one barcoded beta molecule per two T cells. The study, taken as a whole, reports: There was no known CMV status for donors, so expanded clonotype changes were possibly confounded. Long-lived donors carried more naive CD4+ cells and greater diversity than aged donors.

This clonotype was recorded a few times. Antigen: not known. J was trimmed by 0 bases and V by 4 bases; bases with no gene match: 3. The V gene's germline CDR1 is DFQATT and CDR2 SNEGSKA (reference sequence). The CDR3 extends over 14 amino acids. It was with a sample-barcoded 5' primer and a J-beta primer mix that a second PCR of roughly 7 to 12 cycles was run. A single record per CDR3 protein comes from TCRdb applying MiXCR to the 5' RACE reads. The sample contains approximately 850,000 distinct CDR3 sequences, nearly 60% of which appear only once. The receptor comes from a man between 25 and 39 years old in good health. The sequenced material came from blood. The chain joins TRBV20-1 to TRBJ2-1; 7 bases line up with TRBD1. The CDR3 coding sequence is TGCAGTGCTATGGACAGGACCTCCTACAATGAGCAGTTCTTC. Protein sequence: CSAMDRTSYNEQFF.